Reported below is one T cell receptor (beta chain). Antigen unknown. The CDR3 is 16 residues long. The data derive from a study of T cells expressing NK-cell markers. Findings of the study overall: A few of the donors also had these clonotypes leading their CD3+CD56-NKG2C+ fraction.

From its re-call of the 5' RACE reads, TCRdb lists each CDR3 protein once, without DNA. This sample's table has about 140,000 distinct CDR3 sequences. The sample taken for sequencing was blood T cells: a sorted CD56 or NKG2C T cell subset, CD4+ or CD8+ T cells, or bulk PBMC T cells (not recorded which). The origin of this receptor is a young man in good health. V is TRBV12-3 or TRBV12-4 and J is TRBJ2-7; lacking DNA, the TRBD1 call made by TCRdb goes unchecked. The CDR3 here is CASSLWSGEGANEQYF.